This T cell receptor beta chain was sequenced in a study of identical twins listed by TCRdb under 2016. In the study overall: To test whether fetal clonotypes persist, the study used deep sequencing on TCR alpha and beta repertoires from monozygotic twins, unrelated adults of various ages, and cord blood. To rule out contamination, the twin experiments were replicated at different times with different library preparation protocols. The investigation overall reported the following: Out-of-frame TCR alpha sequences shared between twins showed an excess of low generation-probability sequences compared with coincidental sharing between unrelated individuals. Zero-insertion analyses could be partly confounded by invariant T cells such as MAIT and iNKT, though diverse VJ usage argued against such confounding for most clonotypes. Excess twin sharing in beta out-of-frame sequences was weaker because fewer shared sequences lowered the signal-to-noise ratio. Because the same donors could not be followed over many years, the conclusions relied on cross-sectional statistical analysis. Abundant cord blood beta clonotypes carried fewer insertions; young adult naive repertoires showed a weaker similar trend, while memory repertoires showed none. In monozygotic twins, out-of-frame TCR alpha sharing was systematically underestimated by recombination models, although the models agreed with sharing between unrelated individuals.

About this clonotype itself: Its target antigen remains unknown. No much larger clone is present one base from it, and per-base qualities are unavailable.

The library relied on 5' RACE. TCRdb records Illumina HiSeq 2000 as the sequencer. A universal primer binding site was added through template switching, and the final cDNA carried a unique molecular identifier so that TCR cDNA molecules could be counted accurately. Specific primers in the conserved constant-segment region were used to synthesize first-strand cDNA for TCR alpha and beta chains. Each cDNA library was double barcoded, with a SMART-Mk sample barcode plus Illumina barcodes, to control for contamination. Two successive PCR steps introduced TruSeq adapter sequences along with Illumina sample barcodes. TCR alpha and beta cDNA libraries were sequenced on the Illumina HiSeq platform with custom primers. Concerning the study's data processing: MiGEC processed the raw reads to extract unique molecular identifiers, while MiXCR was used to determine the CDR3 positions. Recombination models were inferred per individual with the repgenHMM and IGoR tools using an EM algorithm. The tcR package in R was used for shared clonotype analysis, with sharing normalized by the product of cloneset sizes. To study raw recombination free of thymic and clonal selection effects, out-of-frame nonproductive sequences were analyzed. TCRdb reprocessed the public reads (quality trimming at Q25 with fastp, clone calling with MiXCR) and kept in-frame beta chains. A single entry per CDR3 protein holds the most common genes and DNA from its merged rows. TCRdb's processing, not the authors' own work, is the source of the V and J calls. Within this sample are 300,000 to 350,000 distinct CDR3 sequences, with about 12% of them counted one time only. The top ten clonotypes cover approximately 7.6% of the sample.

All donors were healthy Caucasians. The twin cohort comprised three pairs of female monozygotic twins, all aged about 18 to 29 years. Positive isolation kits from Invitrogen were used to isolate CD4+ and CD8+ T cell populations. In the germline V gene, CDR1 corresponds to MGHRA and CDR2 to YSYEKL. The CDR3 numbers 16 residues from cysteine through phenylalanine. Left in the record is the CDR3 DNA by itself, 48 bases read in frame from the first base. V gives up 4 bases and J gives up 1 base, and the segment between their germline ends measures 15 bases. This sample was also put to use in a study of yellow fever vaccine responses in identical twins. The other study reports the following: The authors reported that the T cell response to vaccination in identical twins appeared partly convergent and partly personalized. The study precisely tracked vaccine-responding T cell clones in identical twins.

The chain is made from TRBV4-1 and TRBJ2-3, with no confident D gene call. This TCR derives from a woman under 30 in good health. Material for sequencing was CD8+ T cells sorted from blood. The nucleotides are TGCGCCAGCAGCCTTCGAGACCGTAGGGGCACAGATACGCAGTATTTT. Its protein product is CASSLRDRRGTDTQYF.